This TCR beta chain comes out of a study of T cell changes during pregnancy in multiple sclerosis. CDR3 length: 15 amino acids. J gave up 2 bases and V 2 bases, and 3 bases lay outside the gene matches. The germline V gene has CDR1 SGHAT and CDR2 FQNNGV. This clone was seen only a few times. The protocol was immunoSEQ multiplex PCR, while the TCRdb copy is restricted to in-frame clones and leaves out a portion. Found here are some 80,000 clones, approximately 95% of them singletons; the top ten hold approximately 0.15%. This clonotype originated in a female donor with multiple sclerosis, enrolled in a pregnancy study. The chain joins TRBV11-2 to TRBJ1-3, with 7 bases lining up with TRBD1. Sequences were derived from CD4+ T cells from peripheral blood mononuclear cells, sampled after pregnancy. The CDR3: CASSLTGTAGNTIYF. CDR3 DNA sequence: TGTGCCAGCAGCTTAACAGGGACAGCTGGAAACACCATATATTTT.